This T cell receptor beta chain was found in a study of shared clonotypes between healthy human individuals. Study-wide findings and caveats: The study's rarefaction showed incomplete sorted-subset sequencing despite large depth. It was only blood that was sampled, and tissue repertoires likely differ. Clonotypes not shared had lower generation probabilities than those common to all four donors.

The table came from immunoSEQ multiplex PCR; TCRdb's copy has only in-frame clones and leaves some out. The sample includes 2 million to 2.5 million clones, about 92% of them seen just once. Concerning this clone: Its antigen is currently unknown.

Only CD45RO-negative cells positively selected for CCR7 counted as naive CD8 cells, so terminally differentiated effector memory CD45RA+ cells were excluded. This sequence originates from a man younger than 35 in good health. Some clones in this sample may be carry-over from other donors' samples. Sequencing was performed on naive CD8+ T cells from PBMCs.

The CDR3 loop reads CATSRGAGTSSYEQYF. As DNA, the CDR3 is TGTGCCACCAGCAGAGGGGCAGGGACGAGCTCCTACGAGCAGTACTTC. This chain connects TRBV15 to TRBJ2-7; D could derive from TRBD1 or TRBD2 (5 bases each). The germline V gene encodes CDR1 LNHNV and CDR2 YYDKDF (reference sequence). The V gene lost 1 base and the J gene lost 0 bases, with 13 bases spanning the gap. CDR3 length equals 16 residues.